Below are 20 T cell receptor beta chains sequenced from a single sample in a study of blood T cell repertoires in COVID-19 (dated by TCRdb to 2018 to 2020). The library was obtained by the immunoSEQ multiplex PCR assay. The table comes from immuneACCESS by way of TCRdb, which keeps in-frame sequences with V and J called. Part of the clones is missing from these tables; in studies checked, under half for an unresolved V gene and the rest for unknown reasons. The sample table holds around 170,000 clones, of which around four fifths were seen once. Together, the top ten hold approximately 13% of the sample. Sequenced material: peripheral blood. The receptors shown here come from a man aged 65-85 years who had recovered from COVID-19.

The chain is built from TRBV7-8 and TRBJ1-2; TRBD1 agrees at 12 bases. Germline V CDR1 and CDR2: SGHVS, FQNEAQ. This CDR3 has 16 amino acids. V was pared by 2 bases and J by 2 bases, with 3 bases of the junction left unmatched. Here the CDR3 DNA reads TGTGCCAGCAGCTTATCCGGGACAGGGGGCAACTATGGCTACACCTTC. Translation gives CASSLSGTGGNYGYTF.

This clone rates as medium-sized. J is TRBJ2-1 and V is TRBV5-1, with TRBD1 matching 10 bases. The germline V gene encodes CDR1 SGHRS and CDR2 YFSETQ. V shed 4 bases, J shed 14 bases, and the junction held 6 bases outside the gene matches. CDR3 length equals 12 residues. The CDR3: CASSLTGTGEFF. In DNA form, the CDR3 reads TGCGCCAGCAGCCTGACCGGGACAGGGGAGTTCTTC.

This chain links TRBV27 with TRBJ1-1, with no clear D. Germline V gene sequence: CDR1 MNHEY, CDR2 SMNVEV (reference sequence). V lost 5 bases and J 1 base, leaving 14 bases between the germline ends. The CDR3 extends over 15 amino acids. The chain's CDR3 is CASSTRQTRNTEAFF. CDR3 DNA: TGTGCCAGCAGTACCCGACAAACTCGGAACACTGAAGCTTTCTTT.

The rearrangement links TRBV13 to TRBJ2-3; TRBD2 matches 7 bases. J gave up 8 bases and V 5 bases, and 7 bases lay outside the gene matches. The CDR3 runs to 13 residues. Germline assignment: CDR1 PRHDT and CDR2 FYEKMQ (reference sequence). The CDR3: CASSPRTSATQYF. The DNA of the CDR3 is TGTGCCAGCAGCCCCCGAACTAGCGCTACGCAGTATTTT.

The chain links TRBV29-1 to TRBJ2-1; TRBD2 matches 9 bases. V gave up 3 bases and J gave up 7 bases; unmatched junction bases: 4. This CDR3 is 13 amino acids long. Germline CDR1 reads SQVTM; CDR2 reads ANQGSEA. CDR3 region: CSVEGLAGNEQFF. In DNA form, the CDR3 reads TGCAGCGTTGAGGGTCTAGCGGGAAATGAGCAGTTCTTC.

CDR3 sequence (DNA): TGTGCCAGCAGCGGAGGCGTGCTGCAGCCCCAGCATTTT. Translation: CASSGGVLQPQHF. V gene TRBV6-5 combines with J gene TRBJ1-5; D unresolved. V was pared by 6 bases and J by 7 bases, with 13 bases between. The CDR3 runs 13 residues. Germline CDR1 is MNHEY and CDR2 is SVGAGI.

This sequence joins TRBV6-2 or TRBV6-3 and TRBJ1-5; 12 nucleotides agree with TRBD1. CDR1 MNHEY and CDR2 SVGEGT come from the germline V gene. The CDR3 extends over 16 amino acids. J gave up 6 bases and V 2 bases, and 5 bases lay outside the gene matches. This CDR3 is CASSYIGTGGSQPQHF. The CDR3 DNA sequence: TGTGCCAGCAGTTACATCGGGACAGGGGGCAGTCAGCCCCAGCATTTT.

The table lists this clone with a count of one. Here the CDR3 reads CATSRDDRGASGANVLTF. CDR3 DNA: TGTGCCACCAGCAGAGATGACAGGGGGGCATCTGGGGCCAACGTCCTGACTTTC. The rearrangement links TRBV15 to TRBJ2-6; 9 positions agree with TRBD1. Germline-derived CDR1 and CDR2 are LNHNV and YYDKDF (reference sequence). The ends lost 0 bases at V and 1 base at J; junction bases unmatched: 4. This CDR3 is built from 18 residues.

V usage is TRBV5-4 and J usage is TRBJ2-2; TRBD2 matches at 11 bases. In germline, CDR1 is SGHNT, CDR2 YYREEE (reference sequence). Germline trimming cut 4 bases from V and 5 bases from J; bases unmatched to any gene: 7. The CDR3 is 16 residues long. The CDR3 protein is CASSPGTSGLTGELFF. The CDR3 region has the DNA TGTGCCAGCAGCCCGGGGACTAGCGGACTTACCGGGGAGCTGTTTTTT.

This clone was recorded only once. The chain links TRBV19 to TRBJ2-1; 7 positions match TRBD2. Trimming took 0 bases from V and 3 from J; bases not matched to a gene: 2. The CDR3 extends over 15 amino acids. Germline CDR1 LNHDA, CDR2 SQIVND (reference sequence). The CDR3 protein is CASSIEGGSYNEQFF. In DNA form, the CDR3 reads TGTGCCAGTAGTATAGAGGGCGGGAGCTACAATGAGCAGTTCTTC.

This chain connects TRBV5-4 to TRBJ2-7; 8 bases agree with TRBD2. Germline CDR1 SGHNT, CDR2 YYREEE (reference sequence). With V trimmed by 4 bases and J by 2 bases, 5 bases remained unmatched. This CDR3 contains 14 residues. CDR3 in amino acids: CASSAGLATYEQYF. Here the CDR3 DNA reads TGTGCCAGCAGCGCAGGACTAGCTACCTACGAGCAGTACTTC.

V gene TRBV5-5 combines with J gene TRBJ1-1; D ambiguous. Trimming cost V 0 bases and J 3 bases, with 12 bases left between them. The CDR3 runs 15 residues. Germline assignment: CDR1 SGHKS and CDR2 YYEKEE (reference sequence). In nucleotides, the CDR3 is TGTGCCAGCAGCTTGGTGGCAGAAATGTACACTGAAGCTTTCTTT. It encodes CASSLVAEMYTEAFF.

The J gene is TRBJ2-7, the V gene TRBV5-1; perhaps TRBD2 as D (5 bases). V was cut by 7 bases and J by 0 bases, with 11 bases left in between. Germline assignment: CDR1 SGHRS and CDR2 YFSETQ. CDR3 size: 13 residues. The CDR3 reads CASRELSSYEQYF. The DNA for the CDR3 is TGCGCCAGCCGGGAACTGAGCTCCTACGAGCAGTACTTC.

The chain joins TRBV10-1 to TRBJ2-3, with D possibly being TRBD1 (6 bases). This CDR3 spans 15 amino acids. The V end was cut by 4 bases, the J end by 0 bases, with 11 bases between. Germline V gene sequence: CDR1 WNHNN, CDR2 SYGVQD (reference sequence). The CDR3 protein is CASSVGGISTDTQYF. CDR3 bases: TGCGCCAGCAGTGTAGGGGGTATCAGCACAGATACGCAGTATTTT.

The CDR3 loop is CSPNGGSNQPQHF. DNA for the CDR3: TGCAGCCCCAATGGAGGTAGCAATCAGCCCCAGCATTTT. V and J are TRBV29-1 and TRBJ1-5; D ambiguous. The CDR3 is made up of 13 amino acids. Germline-derived CDR1 and CDR2 are SQVTM and ANQGSEA. V dropped 8 bases and J dropped 0 bases, with 11 bases sitting between them.

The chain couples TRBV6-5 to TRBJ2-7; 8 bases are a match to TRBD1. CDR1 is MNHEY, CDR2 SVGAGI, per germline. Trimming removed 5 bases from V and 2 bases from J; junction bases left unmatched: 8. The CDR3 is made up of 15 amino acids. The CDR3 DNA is TGTGCCAGCAGTCAAATATCGACAGGGGCCTACGAGCAGTACTTC. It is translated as CASSQISTGAYEQYF.

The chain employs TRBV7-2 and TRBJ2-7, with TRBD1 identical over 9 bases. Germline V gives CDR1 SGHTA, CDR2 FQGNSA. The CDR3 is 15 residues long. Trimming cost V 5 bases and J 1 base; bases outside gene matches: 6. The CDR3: CASSADRGLSYEQYF. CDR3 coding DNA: TGTGCCAGCAGCGCGGACAGGGGACTTTCCTACGAGCAGTACTTC.

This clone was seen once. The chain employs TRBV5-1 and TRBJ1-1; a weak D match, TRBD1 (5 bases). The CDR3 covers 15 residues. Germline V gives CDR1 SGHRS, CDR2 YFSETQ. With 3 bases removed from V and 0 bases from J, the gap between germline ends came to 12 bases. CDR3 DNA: TGCGCCAGCAGCTCGACAGAAAATTTGAACACTGAAGCTTTCTTT. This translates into CASSSTENLNTEAFF.

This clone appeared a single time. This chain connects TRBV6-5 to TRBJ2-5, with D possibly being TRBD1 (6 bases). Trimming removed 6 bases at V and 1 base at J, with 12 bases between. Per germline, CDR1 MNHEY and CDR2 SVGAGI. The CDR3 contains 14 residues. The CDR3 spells CASRRGQLQETQYF. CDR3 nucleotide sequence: TGTGCCAGCAGACGTGGACAGCTCCAAGAGACCCAGTACTTC.

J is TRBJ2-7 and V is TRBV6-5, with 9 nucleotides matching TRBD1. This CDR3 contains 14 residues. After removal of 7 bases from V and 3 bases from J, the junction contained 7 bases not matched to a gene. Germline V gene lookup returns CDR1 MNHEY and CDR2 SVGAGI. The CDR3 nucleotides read TGTGCCAGCAACCCCGGGACAGGGAACTACGAGCAGTACTTC. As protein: CASNPGTGNYEQYF.